The next 10 T cell receptor beta chains were all read from a single sample in a study of control samples from healthy donors and cancer patients. The table came from immunoSEQ multiplex PCR; TCRdb's copy has only in-frame clones and leaves some out. This table holds about 67,000 clones, around 87% found once. The sample was PBMCs. The receptors shown here come from a woman aged 50 to 60 with head and neck cancer.

This clone has a single count. The chain links TRBV18 to TRBJ2-2, with 8 bases aligning to TRBD1. V gave up 5 bases and J gave up 1 base; unmatched junction bases: 6. CDR1 is KGHSH and CDR2 is LQKENI in the germline V gene. This CDR3 has 16 residues. DNA for the CDR3: TGTGCCAGCTCAGCCGTGGGGACAGGGAACACCGGGGAGCTGTTTTTT. It codes for CASSAVGTGNTGELFF.

The CDR3 here is CASSFTGGPTEAFF. The CDR3 DNA is TGTGCCAGCAGTTTCACAGGGGGTCCCACTGAAGCTTTCTTT. The chain uses TRBV6-2 or TRBV6-3 and TRBJ1-1; 8 bases agree with TRBD1. Trimming cost V 4 bases and J 4 bases; bases outside gene matches: 5. This CDR3 is 14 amino acids long. Germline-derived CDR1 and CDR2 are MNHEY and SVGEGT.

V is TRBV6-6 and J is TRBJ1-1, with no clear D. Trimming cost V 0 bases and J 1 base, with 9 bases left between them. The CDR3 length is 15 residues. The V gene's germline CDR1 is MNHNY and CDR2 SVGAGI (reference sequence). CDR3: CASSYSPQSNTEAFF. Here the CDR3 DNA reads TGTGCCAGCAGTTACTCACCCCAGTCGAACACTGAAGCTTTCTTT.

This chain connects TRBV7-2 to TRBJ1-1; D unclear. Trimming shortened V by 2 bases and J by 5 bases, and 15 bases separated the two germline ends. Germline CDR1 and CDR2: SGHTA and FQGNSA. The CDR3 is 15 amino acids. CDR3 loop: CASSLSITPSTEAFF. The DNA of the CDR3 is TGTGCCAGCAGCTTAAGTATTACCCCGAGTACTGAAGCTTTCTTT.

DNA for the CDR3: TGCGCCAGCAGCCAGGATAGCGGGGGGGAGTTTATGACGCAGTATTTT. The encoded protein is CASSQDSGGEFMTQYF. V usage is TRBV5-1 and J usage is TRBJ2-3; 11 nucleotides match TRBD2. Germline-derived CDR1 and CDR2 are SGHRS and YFSETQ. The CDR3 extends over 16 amino acids. V lost 4 bases, J lost 9 bases, and 13 bases stayed unmatched.

The chain has TRBV4-2 and TRBJ2-6; a possible D gene is TRBD2 (6 bases). The CDR3 sequence is 16 residues long. CDR1 is LGHNA, CDR2 YNFKEQ, per germline. The V end lost 0 bases, the J end lost 6 bases, and 12 bases lay between the germline ends. The CDR3 nucleotides read TGTGCCAGCAGCCAAGAACGCAGGGACTTGGCCAACGTCCTGACTTTC. This translates into CASSQERRDLANVLTF.

This clone was picked up one time. V and J are TRBV7-6 and TRBJ2-3; 11 bases fit TRBD2. The CDR3 totals 16 residues. With 6 bases clipped from V and 0 bases from J, the junction kept 5 bases outside the gene matches. Germline V lookup: CDR1 SGHVS, CDR2 FNYEAQ. The CDR3 sequence is CASSPGLAASTDTQYF. DNA for the CDR3: TGTGCCAGCAGTCCGGGACTAGCGGCCAGCACAGATACGCAGTATTTT. The full variable domain, rest sourced from reference TRBV7-6 and TRBJ2-3, is GAGVSQSPRYKVTKRGQDVALRCDPISGHVSLYWYRQALGQGPEFLTYFNYEAQQDKSGLPNDRFSAERPEGSISTLTIQRTEQRDSAMYRCASSPGLAASTDTQYFGPGTRLTVL.

This chain connects TRBV4-2 to TRBJ2-3; no definite D call. The V end lost 0 bases, the J end lost 6 bases, and 7 bases lay between the germline ends. The CDR3 extends over 13 amino acids. Per the germline V gene, CDR1 is LGHNA and CDR2 is YNFKEQ. CDR3 sequence (DNA): TGTGCCAGCAGCCAAGAAGGAATGGATACGCAGTATTTT. Amino acids: CASSQEGMDTQYF.

The chain is built from TRBV6-1 and TRBJ2-1; 9 bases line up with TRBD1. The CDR3 extends over 16 amino acids. In germline, CDR1 is MNHNS, CDR2 SASEGT. The V and J ends lost 2 bases and 2 bases, in that order; junction bases with no gene match: 4. CDR3 sequence: CASSERGQGTYNEQFF. Here the CDR3 DNA reads TGTGCCAGCAGTGAAAGGGGACAGGGTACCTACAATGAGCAGTTCTTC.

This chain links TRBV3-1 (or the pseudogene TRBV3-2) with TRBJ1-6, with a tentative D call TRBD1 (6 bases). The V end lost 2 bases, the J end lost 10 bases, and 12 bases lay between the germline ends. CDR1 and CDR2 from the germline V gene are LGHDT and YNNKEL (reference sequence). CDR3 length equals 14 residues. As DNA, the CDR3 is TGTGCCAGCAGCCAATGGACAGATGACTCACCCCTCCACTTT. Its translation is CASSQWTDDSPLHF.